The rows below give T cell receptor beta chains drawn from one sample of a study of T cell responses to AZD1222 COVID-19 vaccine. Profiled with immunoSEQ multiplex PCR; TCRdb holds only in-frame clones, not every one. The sample consists of 86,000 or so clones, about nine tenths of them appearing once. The starting material was peripheral blood, obtained on day 0 of MenACWY control vaccination. The receptors come from an adult in good health. CDR3s include the opening cysteine and the closing phenylalanine or tryptophan. D genes are given only for firm matches. Only part of the rows carry a size: once, few, many, or a class if the clone is expanded.

j_gene	abundance	v_gene	d_gene	CDR3nt	CDR3aa
TRBJ1-2	.	TRBV27	.	TGTGCCAGCAGTTTCGTCTCTAACTATGGCTACACCTTC	CASSFVSNYGYTF
TRBJ2-6	.	TRBV4-1	.	TGCGCCAGCAGCCAAGTAGTGGTGGGGGCCAACGTCCTGACTTTC	CASSQVVVGANVLTF
TRBJ2-1	.	TRBV28	TRBD2	TGTGCCAGCAGTCCTGGGTCTAGCGGGAGGGCCTATGAGCAGTTCTTC	CASSPGSSGRAYEQFF
TRBJ1-1	.	TRBV19	.	TGTGCCAGTAGTATAGTAGGGGGGGTCACTGAAGCTTTCTTT	CASSIVGGVTEAFF
TRBJ2-1	.	TRBV6-2/TRBV6-3	.	TGTGCCAGCAGTTACATGGTAAATGAGCAGTTCTTC	CASSYMVNEQFF
TRBJ2-6	.	TRBV6-6	TRBD1	TGTGCCAGTTCTACCGGGACAGGGTTCTTACTGACTTTC	CASSTGTGFLLTF
TRBJ1-6	.	TRBV19	.	TGTGCCAGTAGTATGCAGGGAGATTCACCCCTCCACTTT	CASSMQGDSPLHF
TRBJ2-7	.	TRBV5-1	TRBD2	TGCGCCAGCAGCCCCGGGGGGAGCTCCTACGAGCAGTACTTC	CASSPGGSSYEQYF
TRBJ2-1	.	TRBV10-3	.	TGTGCCATCAGTTCCCAGGGGGCTAGCGGGACGGGGTGGTTCTTC	CAISSQGASGTGWFF
TRBJ1-4	.	TRBV10-2	.	TGCGCCAGCAGTGATGACGGATTTGCAACTAATGAAAAACTGTTTTTT	CASSDDGFATNEKLFF
TRBJ2-5	few	TRBV29-1	.	TGCAGCTTCAGGGGCGGGGAGACCCAGTACTTC	CSFRGGETQYF
TRBJ2-7	.	TRBV6-5	.	TGTGCCAGCCAGGGCCCTGCCTACGAGCAGTACTTC	CASQGPAYEQYF
TRBJ2-5	.	TRBV6-5	.	TGTGCCAGCAGCCAGGGGAGGGAGACCCAGTACTTC	CASSQGRETQYF
TRBJ2-1	.	TRBV24-1	TRBD2	TGTGCCACCACCGAGGGGACTAGAACGGATGAGCAGTTCTTC	CATTEGTRTDEQFF
TRBJ2-7	.	TRBV13	.	TGTGCCAGCAGCTCAAAGGCGGTAGGATCCTACGAGCAGTACTTC	CASSSKAVGSYEQYF
TRBJ2-7	.	TRBV5-5	.	TGTGCCAGCAGCTTGGGGTGGAACAGAGCCTACGAGCAGTACTTC	CASSLGWNRAYEQYF
TRBJ2-2	.	TRBV28	.	TGTGCCAGCAGTTTATTGACAAGGGACACCGGGGAGCTGTTTTTT	CASSLLTRDTGELFF
TRBJ2-7	once	TRBV7-9	.	TGTGCCAGCAGCCCTGGACTCGTTTACGAGCAGTACTTC	CASSPGLVYEQYF
TRBJ2-7	.	TRBV6-5	.	TGTGCCAGCAGTCTTGCACAGGGCTTCTCCTACGAGCAGTACTTC	CASSLAQGFSYEQYF
TRBJ1-1	.	TRBV6-6	TRBD1	TGTGCCAGCAGTATCGGGGACAGGGGTACAACTGAAGCTTTCTTT	CASSIGDRGTTEAFF
TRBJ1-1	.	TRBV7-6	TRBD1	TGTGCCAGCAGCTTAGCGCCACAGGGGGTAGGCGCTGAAGCTTTCTTT	CASSLAPQGVGAEAFF
TRBJ2-7	.	TRBV5-4	.	TGTGCCAGCAGCTTGAGGGGAAGGACCTACGAGCAGTACTTC	CASSLRGRTYEQYF
TRBJ2-7	.	TRBV6-2/TRBV6-3	TRBD2	TGTGCCAGCAGTCGGACTAGCGGGAGGTTCTACGGTAATGGCGAGCAGTACTTC	CASSRTSGRFYGNGEQYF
TRBJ1-2	.	TRBV12-2	.	TGTGCAAGTCGCTTATGGGGCCGGGGAGGTAGTGGCTACACCTTC	CASRLWGRGGSGYTF
TRBJ1-1	.	TRBV6-5	TRBD1	TGTGCCAGCAGCCAAGACAGGGACACTGAAGCTTTCTTT	CASSQDRDTEAFF
TRBJ2-5	.	TRBV6-5	.	TGTGCCAGCAGTTACAAAGAGACCCAGTACTTC	CASSYKETQYF
TRBJ1-4	few	TRBV28	.	TGTGCCAGCAGCTTATTTGGGAACTCGGAAAAACTGTTTTTT	CASSLFGNSEKLFF
TRBJ2-1	.	TRBV19	TRBD2	TGTGCCAGTAGTACCCGAACTAGCGGTGAGCAGTTCTTC	CASSTRTSGEQFF
TRBJ2-1	few	TRBV7-9	.	TGTGCCAGCAGGTCGGGCGGAATTCCCCCCCGGGATGAGCAGTTCTTC	CASRSGGIPPRDEQFF
TRBJ2-1	.	TRBV5-1	.	TGCGCCAGCAGCTTGGTGGTAGGGGTTGACAATGAGCAGTTCTTC	CASSLVVGVDNEQFF
TRBJ2-3	.	TRBV7-6	TRBD2	TGTGCCAGCAGCCCAACCGGGACTAGCGCCACAGATACGCAGTATTTT	CASSPTGTSATDTQYF
TRBJ1-3	.	TRBV6-5	.	TGTGCCACCCGCGCCACAGGGAACTCTGGAAACACCATATATTTT	CATRATGNSGNTIYF
TRBJ1-2	.	TRBV11-2	.	TGTGCCAGCAGCTTAGAGGCCGGCCCTTATGGCTACACCTTC	CASSLEAGPYGYTF
TRBJ2-5	.	TRBV27	TRBD1	TGTGCCAGCAGCTCCCGGGGGGGACAGGGGTTTTCGGTATTGGAGACCCAGTACTTC	CASSSRGGQGFSVLETQYF
TRBJ1-4	.	TRBV30	.	TGTGCCTGGGGGTCCCCAGGGCGGGAGAATGAAAAACTGTTTTTT	CAWGSPGRENEKLFF
TRBJ2-6	once	TRBV3-1/TRBV3-2	.	TGTGCCAGCAGCCCACGTAGGGGGGGAAGCTCTGGGGCCAACGTCCTGACTTTC	CASSPRRGGSSGANVLTF
TRBJ2-1	.	TRBV7-8	.	TGTGCCAGCAGCTTGTCCCAAAGCTCCTACAATGAGCAGTTCTTC	CASSLSQSSYNEQFF
TRBJ1-5	.	TRBV12-5	.	TGTGCTAGTGGTCCCTTTAGCCGGAATCAGCCCCAGCATTTT	CASGPFSRNQPQHF
TRBJ1-5	.	TRBV29-1	.	TGCAGCGTTTCGACCCCAGGGTCGCCCCAGCATTTT	CSVSTPGSPQHF
TRBJ2-5	.	TRBV7-3	TRBD2	TGTGCCAGCAGCCCGGGAGCGGGAGGGGAGACCCAGTACTTC	CASSPGAGGETQYF
TRBJ1-1	.	TRBV19	.	TGTGCCAGCAGTATGGGGCTCAACACTGAAGCTTTCTTT	CASSMGLNTEAFF
TRBJ1-2	once	TRBV28	.	TGTGCCAGCAGTTACAGGGATGGCTACACCTTC	CASSYRDGYTF
TRBJ2-7	.	TRBV28	.	TGTGCCAGCAGTAGGAGGAGCAACGCGGACGAGCAGTACTTC	CASSRRSNADEQYF
TRBJ1-5	.	TRBV9	.	TGTGCCAGCAGCGCTTTGGACAGTGCCAATCAGCCCCAGCATTTT	CASSALDSANQPQHF
TRBJ2-7	.	TRBV27	.	TGTGCCAGCTCCCCTATAGGGGGGGCTAGGTCCTACGAGCAGTACTTC	CASSPIGGARSYEQYF
TRBJ2-5	.	TRBV10-2	.	TGCGCCAGCAGCACTAGTGCGGCGACCCAGTACTTC	CASSTSAATQYF
TRBJ2-1	.	TRBV6-2/TRBV6-3	.	TGTGCCAGCAGTTATGCGGGCAATGAGCAGTTCTTC	CASSYAGNEQFF
TRBJ1-3	.	TRBV19	.	TGTGCCAGTAAGGAGGCAGCACTCTCCGGAAACACCATATATTTT	CASKEAALSGNTIYF